The rows below give T cell receptor beta chains drawn from one sample of a study of Graves' ophthalmopathy and Graves' hyperthyroidism. TCRdb reprocessed the multiplex PCR reads via MiXCR and lists one record per CDR3 protein. The table includes about 660,000 distinct CDR3 sequences, more than 40% detected once. Sequencing was performed on peripheral blood. The receptors here all came from an adult man with Graves' ophthalmopathy. CDR3s include the opening cysteine and the closing phenylalanine or tryptophan. A D gene is named only where the DNA matches it firmly. Some rows mark clone size as missing; the rest say once, few, many or name a class of expanded clone.

j_call | v_call | d_call | clone_size | cdr3_nt | cdr3_aa
TRBJ1-2 | TRBV2 | - | - | TGTGCCAGCTCACCAGGACAAGACCTTCTGGGTGGCTACACCTTC | CASSPGQDLLGGYTF
TRBJ2-2 | TRBV29-1 | - | - | TGCAGCGTTGAACCCGGGACGGATTTT | CSVEPGTDF
TRBJ2-7 | TRBV7-9 | - | many | TGTGCCAGCAGCCCCCGGTTGGGTTCCTACGAGCAGTACTTC | CASSPRLGSYEQYF
TRBJ1-6 | TRBV11-2 | - | - | TGTGCCAGCAGCTTATTGACGGAGAATTCACCCCTCCACTTT | CASSLLTENSPLHF
TRBJ1-3 | TRBV7-8 | - | many | TGTGCCAGCAGCTTAGCGCGCACCAGAGTCGCTGGAAACACCATATATTTT | CASSLARTRVAGNTIYF
TRBJ1-2 | TRBV11-2 | - | many | TGTGCCAGCAGCTTAGATCCTTATGGCTACACCTTC | CASSLDPYGYTF
TRBJ1-2 | TRBV10-3 | - | - | TGTGCCAGCAGTTACGGGTCTGTCCGGATAAACTATGGCTACACCTTC | CASSYGSVRINYGYTF
TRBJ2-7 | TRBV29-1 | - | - | TGCAGCGTTGGAACCGGGGTCACCTACGAGCAGTACTTC | CSVGTGVTYEQYF
TRBJ1-1 | TRBV10-3 | - | - | TGTGCCATCAGTCGTGCGACAGAGAACACTGAAGCTTTCTTT | CAISRATENTEAFF
TRBJ2-3 | TRBV19 | - | - | TGTGCCAGTAGTATAGGATTGACAGTAGGCACAGATACGCAGTATTTT | CASSIGLTVGTDTQYF
TRBJ2-2 | TRBV12-3/TRBV12-4 | TRBD1 | - | TGTGCCAGCGGGACAGGGTTGTCCGGGGAGCTGTTTTTT | CASGTGLSGELFF
TRBJ1-4 | TRBV6-6 | - | - | TGTGCCAGCAGTTTTAACAGGTTTATCGGGGAAAAACTGTTTTTT | CASSFNRFIGEKLFF
TRBJ1-2 | TRBV10-3 | TRBD1 | many | TGTGCCATCAGTCTATCGGGACAGGGCAATGGCTACACCTTC | CAISLSGQGNGYTF
TRBJ1-1 | TRBV29-1 | - | - | TGCAGCGTTGCGGGTTCCGGCACGATTTTTGAGGCTTTCTTT | CSVAGSGTIFEAFF
TRBJ2-5 | TRBV7-2 | TRBD1 | - | TGCGCCAGCAGCCTCATTGGACAGGGGGCGCGGAGAGAGACCCAGTACTTC | CASSLIGQGARRETQYF
TRBJ2-2 | TRBV19 | TRBD1 | - | TGTGCCAGTAGTTTAGGGGCAGGGGGCTACACCGGGGAGCTGTTTTTT | CASSLGAGGYTGELFF
TRBJ1-1 | TRBV25-1 | - | - | TGTGCCAGCAGTGCCGCGGGGGTGATGAACACTGAAGCTTTCTTT | CASSAAGVMNTEAFF
TRBJ2-7 | TRBV4-1 | TRBD1 | - | TGCGCCAGCAGCCTGCAAGAGGGACAGCGCTACGAGCAGTACTTC | CASSLQEGQRYEQYF
TRBJ2-2 | TRBV20-1 | TRBD1 | - | TGCAGTGCTAGGATGCCTCGACAGGGGCCGGCCGGGGAGCTGTTTTTT | CSARMPRQGPAGELFF
TRBJ1-4 | TRBV7-9 | - | many | TGTGCCAGCAGCTTAGCAGGGGTAGATGAAAAACTGTTTTTT | CASSLAGVDEKLFF
TRBJ1-5 | TRBV12-3/TRBV12-4 | - | many | TGTGCCAGCAGTCCAAACTACGTCAATCAGCCCCAGCATTTT | CASSPNYVNQPQHF
TRBJ1-2 | TRBV4-1 | TRBD1 | - | TGCGCCAGCAGCCATGCCCGGGACAGGGAAAATGGCTACACCTTC | CASSHARDRENGYTF